Listed below are T cell receptor beta chains from one sample, sequenced in a study of blood T cell repertoires in COVID-19. Sequenced by immunoSEQ multiplex PCR; TCRdb stores in-frame clones only, minus some. The top ten hold approximately 0.64% of the sample, which has 210,000 or so clones, around 87% seen once. Sequenced input: peripheral blood. These receptors all stem from a man aged 45 to 65 with acute or convalescent COVID-19. Each CDR3 is given with its conserved first and last residue. D genes are given only for firm matches. Clone size is stated in some rows and not others, as once, few, many or a class when expanded.

CASSARALGASPLHF | TGTGCCAGCAGCGCACGCGCCCTCGGTGCGTCACCCCTCCACTTT | NA | NA | TRBV9 | 15 | TRBJ1-6
CASSPGQGANSPLHF | TGTGCCAGTAGTCCAGGACAGGGGGCCAATTCACCCCTCCACTTT | NA | TRBD1 | TRBV19 | 15 | TRBJ1-6
CASSPRTADTQYF | TGTGCCAGCAGCCCGCGGACTGCAGATACGCAGTATTTT | NA | NA | TRBV9 | 13 | TRBJ2-3
CASCALGGRGYEQYF | TGTGCCAGCTGCGCCCTCGGGGGGAGAGGGTACGAGCAGTACTTC | NA | TRBD2 | TRBV18 | 15 | TRBJ2-7
CASSHRTGGDQPQHF | TGTGCCAGCAGCCATCGGACAGGGGGCGATCAGCCCCAGCATTTT | NA | TRBD1 | TRBV7-2 | 15 | TRBJ1-5
CASSEGRGTGSYEQYF | TGTGCCAGCAGCGAGGGGAGGGGGACAGGATCCTACGAGCAGTACTTC | NA | NA | TRBV7-6 | 16 | TRBJ2-7
CAIKGVTATDTQYF | TGTGCCATCAAAGGGGTGACAGCCACAGATACGCAGTATTTT | NA | NA | TRBV10-3 | 14 | TRBJ2-3
CASSYKLGTGRVGGNQPQHF | TGTGCCAGCAGTTACAAGCTAGGGACAGGGAGGGTTGGAGGCAATCAGCCCCAGCATTTT | once | TRBD1 | TRBV6-2/TRBV6-3 | 20 | TRBJ1-5
CASSRWLGGSSYNEQFF | TGCGCCAGCAGTCGCTGGCTAGGGGGCTCGTCCTACAATGAGCAGTTCTTC | NA | TRBD1 | TRBV10-2 | 17 | TRBJ2-1
CASSLASYGYTF | TGTGCCAGCAGCTTAGCGAGCTATGGCTACACCTTC | NA | NA | TRBV7-2 | 12 | TRBJ1-2
CASSSDRLIEAFF | TGTGCCAGCAGTTCCGACAGACTGATTGAAGCTTTCTTT | NA | NA | TRBV28 | 13 | TRBJ1-1
CASSHRQVQVDTQYF | TGTGCCAGCAGTCACAGACAGGTCCAGGTAGATACGCAGTATTTT | few | NA | TRBV7-9 | 15 | TRBJ2-3
CASSLMAAGAGNTIYF | TGTGCCAGCAGCTTAATGGCGGCAGGGGCTGGAAACACCATATATTTT | NA | NA | TRBV7-3 | 16 | TRBJ1-3
CASSYSESSTDTQYF | TGTGCCAGCAGTTATTCGGAGTCTAGCACAGATACGCAGTATTTT | NA | NA | TRBV6-5 | 15 | TRBJ2-3
CASSPQDRGGQPQHF | TGTGCCAGCTCACCACAGGACAGGGGAGGTCAGCCCCAGCATTTT | NA | TRBD1 | TRBV18 | 15 | TRBJ1-5
CASSPRQNTEAFF | TGTGCCAGCTCACCCCGACAGAACACTGAAGCTTTCTTT | once | NA | TRBV18 | 13 | TRBJ1-1
CASSQRQAEQYF | TGTGCCAGCAGTCAACGGCAGGCCGAGCAGTACTTC | NA | NA | TRBV3-1/TRBV3-2 | 12 | TRBJ2-7
CASSLTLAPSETQYF | TGCGCCAGCAGCTTAACCCTAGCTCCCTCGGAGACCCAGTACTTC | NA | NA | TRBV5-1 | 15 | TRBJ2-5
CATSTFGTSGNTQYF | TGTGCCACCAGCACGTTCGGGACTAGCGGGAATACGCAGTATTTT | NA | TRBD2 | TRBV24-1 | 15 | TRBJ2-3
CASSVEGHRTGELFF | TGTGCCAGCAGCGTAGAGGGACACCGGACCGGGGAGCTGTTTTTT | NA | NA | TRBV9 | 15 | TRBJ2-2